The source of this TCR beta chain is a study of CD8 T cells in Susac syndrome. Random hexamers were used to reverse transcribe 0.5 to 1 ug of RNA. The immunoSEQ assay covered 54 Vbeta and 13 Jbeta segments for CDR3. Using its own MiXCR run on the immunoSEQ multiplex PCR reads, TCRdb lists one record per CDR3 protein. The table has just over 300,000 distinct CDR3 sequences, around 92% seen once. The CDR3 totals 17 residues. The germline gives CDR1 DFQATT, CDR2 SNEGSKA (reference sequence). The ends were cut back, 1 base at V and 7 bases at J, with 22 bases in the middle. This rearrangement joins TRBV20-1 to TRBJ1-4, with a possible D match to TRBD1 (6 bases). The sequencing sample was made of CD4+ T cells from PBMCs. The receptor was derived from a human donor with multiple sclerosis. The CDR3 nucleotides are TGCAGTGCTAGAGGCCCGTCCCCAGGGGCGCGGAGTGAAAAACTGTTTTTT. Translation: CSARGPSPGARSEKLFF.